The next 18 T cell receptor beta chains were all read from a single sample in a study of blood T cell repertoires in COVID-19. Clones were read by immunoSEQ multiplex PCR, and TCRdb kept only the in-frame ones, dropping some. The sample shows about 100,000 clones, around 84% of them seen only once. The sequencing input was peripheral blood. The source is an older woman with active or convalescent COVID-19.

This clone was found a few times. The J gene is TRBJ1-1, the V gene TRBV5-6; possible D gene TRBD1, 5 bases. The CDR3 has 16 residues. V lost 4 bases and J lost 3, with 19 bases in between. Germline V gives CDR1 SGHDT, CDR2 YYEEEE. The CDR3 sequence: CASSIQNRRGDTEAFF. DNA of the CDR3: TGTGCCAGCAGCATCCAAAATAGACGGGGGGACACTGAAGCTTTCTTT. The full variable domain, rest sourced from reference TRBV5-6 and TRBJ1-1, is DAGVTQSPTHLIKTRGQQVTLRCSPKSGHDTVSWYQQALGQGPQFIFQYYEEEERQRGNFPDRFSGHQFPNYSSELNVNALLLGDSALYLCASSIQNRRGDTEAFFGQGTRLTVV.

This chain uses TRBV6-2 or TRBV6-3 with TRBJ1-2; 9 bases match TRBD1. The germline V gene has CDR1 MNHEY and CDR2 SVGEGT. V shed 2 bases and J 8 bases; nucleotides not matched to a gene: 9. There are 15 residues in the CDR3. CDR3 sequence: CASSYQGQGSGGYTF. DNA of the CDR3: TGTGCCAGCAGTTACCAGGGACAGGGCTCGGGAGGCTACACCTTC.

The rearrangement joins TRBV16 to TRBJ1-5; 8 positions match TRBD1. In germline, CDR1 is KGHSY, CDR2 FQNENV. The ends lost 2 bases at V and 1 base at J; junction bases unmatched: 10. This CDR3 has 18 amino acids. The CDR3: CASSQTGQGRESNQPQHF. CDR3 sequence (DNA): TGTGCCAGCAGCCAAACCGGACAGGGCAGGGAGAGCAATCAGCCCCAGCATTTT.

The chain has TRBV14 and TRBJ1-1; D uncertain. Trimming shortened V by 4 bases and J by 0 bases, and 12 bases separated the two germline ends. The CDR3 is 15 residues long. Looked up from germline, CDR1 is SGHDN and CDR2 is FVKESK. CDR3 protein: CASSPYQAVNTEAFF. CDR3 in DNA: TGTGCCAGCAGCCCCTACCAGGCAGTGAACACTGAAGCTTTCTTT.

This chain links TRBV5-5 with TRBJ2-1; D gene uncertain. V was pared by 2 bases and J by 6 bases, with 6 bases between. CDR3 length equals 12 residues. CDR1 is SGHKS and CDR2 is YYEKEE in the germline V gene (reference sequence). The CDR3 reads CASSFFPNEQFF. In DNA form, the CDR3 reads TGTGCCAGCAGCTTCTTTCCCAATGAGCAGTTCTTC.

This rearrangement joins TRBV18 to TRBJ2-7, with 7 positions matching TRBD2. This CDR3 is 15 amino acids long. J gave up 3 bases and V 2 bases, and 7 bases lay outside the gene matches. Germline loops: CDR1 KGHSH, CDR2 LQKENI. The CDR3 sequence: CASSPSGAGDYEQYF. CDR3 sequence (DNA): TGTGCCAGCTCACCAAGTGGGGCGGGAGACTACGAGCAGTACTTC. Combining the CDR3 with reference TRBV18 and TRBJ2-7 gives the whole variable domain NAGVMQNPRHLVRRRGQEARLRCSPMKGHSHVYWYRQLPEEGLKFMVYLQKENIIDESGMPKERFSAEFPKEGPSILRIQQVVRGDSAAYFCASSPSGAGDYEQYFGPGTRLTVT.

The genes are TRBV28 and TRBJ1-4; D gene unclear. This CDR3 is 15 amino acids long. V was clipped by 2 bases and J by 4 bases, with 11 bases between them. Germline values: CDR1 MDHEN, CDR2 SYDVKM. Here the CDR3 reads CASSLASEGNEKLFF. In DNA, the CDR3 is TGTGCCAGCAGTTTAGCCAGTGAGGGTAATGAAAAACTGTTTTTT.

The CDR3 DNA reads TGTGCCAGCAGCTCATCAGGGGCCGAAAAACTGTTTTTT. Translating gives CASSSSGAEKLFF. The J gene is TRBJ1-4, the V gene TRBV7-9, with a tentative D call TRBD1 (6 bases). The V end lost 4 bases, the J end lost 8 bases, and 11 bases lay between the germline ends. The CDR3 is made up of 13 amino acids. CDR1 and CDR2 from the germline V gene are SEHNR and FQNEAQ (reference sequence).

In this sample, this clone turned up a few times. J is TRBJ2-6 and V is TRBV30; 7 bases match TRBD1. V was pared by 5 bases and J by 1 base, with 5 bases of the junction left unmatched. This CDR3 is 15 amino acids long. Germline assignment: CDR1 GTSNPN and CDR2 SVGIG (reference sequence). CDR3 nucleotides: TGTGCCTGGCGACCGACAGGGTCTGGGGCCAACGTCCTGACTTTC. Translating it yields CAWRPTGSGANVLTF.

This clone has only a few counts. In DNA, the CDR3 is TGTGCCAGCAGCCGCCGGGACACTGGAAACACCATATATTTT. It translates to CASSRRDTGNTIYF. The rearrangement uses TRBV7-2 and TRBJ1-3; D may be TRBD1 (6 bases). This CDR3 contains 14 residues. Trimming cost V 5 bases and J 2 bases, with 10 bases left between them. CDR1 and CDR2 from the germline V gene are SGHTA and FQGNSA.

The chain links TRBV28 to TRBJ1-1, with no clear D. V dropped 6 bases and J dropped 0 bases, with 11 bases sitting between them. The length of the CDR3 is 14 residues. Germline V lookup: CDR1 MDHEN, CDR2 SYDVKM. The CDR3 sequence is CASSPVEMNTEAFF. The CDR3 nucleotides are TGTGCCAGCAGCCCGGTCGAGATGAACACTGAAGCTTTCTTT.

The chain employs TRBV3-1 (or the pseudogene TRBV3-2) and TRBJ1-5; D is ambiguous. V shed 4 bases and J shed 9 bases, with 16 bases lying between them. Germline V gene lookup returns CDR1 LGHDT and CDR2 YNNKEL (reference sequence). This CDR3 has 14 amino acids. The CDR3: CASSPSGAGLPQHF. CDR3 in DNA: TGTGCCAGCAGCCCATCCGGTGCGGGTCTGCCCCAGCATTTT.

This clone was recorded only once. The chain has TRBV11-3 and TRBJ2-1, with 10 bases aligning to TRBD2. Germline V gives CDR1 SGHNT, CDR2 YENEEA. This CDR3 is built from 15 residues. J lost 10 bases, V lost 3 bases, and 9 bases had no gene match. The CDR3: CASSLWASGSGEQFF. Here the CDR3 DNA reads TGTGCCAGCAGCTTGTGGGCTAGCGGGAGCGGGGAGCAGTTCTTC.

The chain joins TRBV7-9 to TRBJ1-1; possibly TRBD1 for D (6 bases). The CDR3 covers 14 residues. Trimming took 2 bases from V and 6 from J, leaving 13 bases between them. Germline loops: CDR1 SEHNR, CDR2 FQNEAQ (reference sequence). In DNA, the CDR3 is TGTGCCAGCAGCTTAAGGGGGGGCGTTCCTGAAGCTTTCTTT. It is translated as CASSLRGGVPEAFF.

The J gene is TRBJ2-1, the V gene TRBV28, with a weak D call TRBD2 (5 bases). Trimming took off 1 base at V and 9 bases at J, with 13 bases between the two ends. Germline assignment: CDR1 MDHEN and CDR2 SYDVKM. This CDR3 has 14 residues. The CDR3 here is CASSLSPELVEQFF. The CDR3 coding sequence is TGTGCCAGCAGTTTATCACCGGAACTAGTTGAGCAGTTCTTC. Combining the CDR3 with reference TRBV28 and TRBJ2-1 gives the whole variable domain DVKVTQSSRYLVKRTGEKVFLECVQDMDHENMFWYRQDPGLGLRLIYFSYDVKMKEKGDIPEGYSVSREKKERFSLILESASTNQTSMYLCASSLSPELVEQFFGPGTRLTVL.

This clone was observed once. J is TRBJ2-3 and V is TRBV28, with 10 bases matching TRBD1. The CDR3 sequence is 16 residues long. Trimming at V came to 5 bases and at J to 3 bases, leaving 8 bases not matched to a gene. Germline V gene sequence: CDR1 MDHEN, CDR2 SYDVKM. The CDR3: CASSRSGQGFTDTQYF. CDR3 nucleotides: TGTGCCAGCAGTCGCTCGGGACAGGGGTTTACAGATACGCAGTATTTT.

The chain has TRBV28 and TRBJ1-5; TRBD1 agrees at 7 bases. This CDR3 has 16 residues. The junction had 8 bases not matched to a gene; V was cut back by 3 bases and J by 3 bases. Germline CDR1 MDHEN, CDR2 SYDVKM. The DNA of the CDR3 is TGTGCCAGCAGTTTTTCAACAGGGGTCATCAATCAGCCCCAGCATTTT. Its translation: CASSFSTGVINQPQHF.

The V and J genes are TRBV7-2 and TRBJ1-4, with 7 bases fitting TRBD1. V shed 0 bases, J shed 5 bases, and the junction held 3 bases outside the gene matches. The CDR3 is 15 residues long. Germline V gene data show CDR1 as SGHTA and CDR2 as FQGNSA. The CDR3 loop reads CASSLAGQQNEKLFF. The CDR3 region has the DNA TGTGCCAGCAGCTTAGCGGGACAGCAAAATGAAAAACTGTTTTTT.